Following are 7 T cell receptor beta chains from one sample sequenced in a study of Graves' ophthalmopathy and Graves' hyperthyroidism. RNA transcripts were the source from which TCR beta CDR3 regions were amplified. HTBI primers primed a first-round RT-PCR, and a second-round multiplex PCR followed. TCRdb re-analysed the multiplex PCR reads in MiXCR, keeping a single row per CDR3 protein. The sample yields almost 750,000 distinct CDR3 sequences, 40% seen once. The sequencing input was peripheral blood. The receptors originated from an adult man with Graves' ophthalmopathy.

Only a few counts were recorded for this clonotype. Compared with germline, one end of the junction differs, possibly owing to a read error. The chain joins TRBV10-3 to TRBJ2-7, with 7 bases lining up with TRBD2. The length of the CDR3 is 15 residues. The germline V gene encodes CDR1 ENHRY and CDR2 SYGVKD. The CDR3 region is CASSYGGGRDYEQYF. The CDR3, as DNA: TGTGCCAGCAGTTACGGGGGAGGGAGGGACTACGAGCAGTACTTC.

This clonotype has just a few counts. Compared with germline, one end of the junction differs, possibly owing to a read error. The chain joins TRBV10-2 to TRBJ2-7, with D possibly being TRBD1 (6 bases). The CDR3 runs to 12 residues. CDR1 is WSHSY, CDR2 SAAADI, per germline. The CDR3 spells CAAGQHLYEQYF. The CDR3 nucleotides read TGTGCTGCAGGACAGCATCTCTACGAGCAGTACTTC.

This clonotype occurred once. This sequence joins TRBV2 and TRBJ2-5; D gene uncertain. Germline CDR1 reads SNHLY; CDR2 reads FYNNEI. V lost 4 bases, J lost 1 base, and 10 bases lay in between. There are 14 residues in the CDR3. CDR3 DNA: TGTGCCAGCAGTGCTATGGGGTTCCAAGAGACCCAGTACTTC. Its protein is CASSAMGFQETQYF.

V and J are TRBV7-9 and TRBJ1-5, with D perhaps matching TRBD1 (6 bases). This CDR3 spans 14 amino acids. Germline V gene data show CDR1 as SEHNR and CDR2 as FQNEAQ (reference sequence). V shed 4 bases and J shed 9 bases, with 16 bases lying between them. The CDR3 is CASSSTGPPGPQHF. CDR3 sequence (DNA): TGTGCCAGCAGCTCCACAGGGCCCCCCGGGCCCCAGCATTTT.

The chain links TRBV19 to TRBJ1-5, with D possibly matching TRBD1 (5 bases). This CDR3 contains 16 residues. CDR1 and CDR2 (germline): LNHDA, SQIVND (reference sequence). Between the trimmed V and J ends, which lost 1 base and 0 bases, there was a span of 10 bases. The CDR3 reads CASSIGVGLSNQPQHF. The CDR3 DNA sequence: TGTGCCAGTAGTATAGGTGTGGGACTTAGCAATCAGCCCCAGCATTTT. The full variable domain, in which reference TRBV19 and TRBJ1-5 provide the parts outside the CDR3, is DGGITQSPKYLFRKEGQNVTLSCEQNLNHDAMYWYRQDPGQGLRLIYYSQIVNDFQKGDIAEGYSVSREKKESFPLTVTSAQKNPTAFYLCASSIGVGLSNQPQHFGDGTRLSIL.

This sequence joins TRBV20-1 and TRBJ2-7; TRBD2 aligns across 7 bases. Germline V gene data show CDR1 as DFQATT and CDR2 as SNEGSKA (reference sequence). There are 14 residues in the CDR3. The V segment lost 2 bases and the J segment 3 bases; nucleotides outside the gene matches: 7. Written as DNA, the CDR3 is TGCAGTGCTAGAACAAGCGGGACGGTCTACGAGCAGTACTTC. Protein sequence: CSARTSGTVYEQYF.

This clonotype occurred a few times. V gene TRBV7-9 combines with J gene TRBJ2-5; no reliable D call. Trimming removed 8 bases from V and 5 bases from J, with 18 bases in between. CDR1 and CDR2 (germline): SEHNR, FQNEAQ (reference sequence). There are 14 residues in the CDR3. CDR3 in DNA: TGTGCCAGCGCCGCTCCAGTGGGCTCGGAGACCCAGTACTTC. Its translation is CASAAPVGSETQYF.